Listed below are T cell receptor beta chains from one sample, sequenced in a study of blood T cell repertoires in COVID-19. Profiled with immunoSEQ multiplex PCR; TCRdb holds only in-frame clones, not every one. The data show about 74,000 clones, 84% seen once. The source material was peripheral blood. These receptors all stem from a man aged 45-65 years with active COVID-19. Each CDR3 is given with its conserved first and last residue. The D gene is left open where the match is weak. Size is omitted from some rows. Given values are once, few, many or a class for expanded clones.

NA	TRBJ2-5	TRBV11-3	NA	TGTGCCAGCAGCTTTAACCTCCAGGAGACCCAGTACTTC	CASSFNLQETQYF
NA	TRBJ1-2	TRBV5-6	NA	TGTGCCAGCAGCTTCCTGACAGCTTCGTGGGGCTACACCTTC	CASSFLTASWGYTF
NA	TRBJ1-2	TRBV4-3	NA	TGCGCCAGCAGCCAAGATTTCCTGATGGGGCAGGATGGCTACACCTTC	CASSQDFLMGQDGYTF
TRBD1	TRBJ2-1	TRBV19	once	TGTGCCAGTAGTGTGTCAGGGACAGGGTGGTTCTTC	CASSVSGTGWFF
NA	TRBJ1-2	TRBV7-2	large	TGTGCCAGCAGCTTCCCCCGGACAGCTCGAGAGATTGACTATGGCTACACCTTC	CASSFPRTAREIDYGYTF
NA	TRBJ1-2	TRBV7-9	NA	TGTGCCAGCAGCTCCCCAACAGGGTATGGCTACACCTTC	CASSSPTGYGYTF
NA	TRBJ1-1	TRBV2	NA	TGTGCCAGCAGCCCTGACAGAACGAACACTGAAGCTTTCTTT	CASSPDRTNTEAFF
TRBD2	TRBJ2-3	TRBV11-2	NA	TGTGCCAGCAGCTTAGGACTAGCTTATACGCAGTATTTT	CASSLGLAYTQYF
NA	TRBJ1-2	TRBV4-1	NA	TGCGCCAGCAGCCAAGCGAACTATGGCTACACCTTC	CASSQANYGYTF
NA	TRBJ1-1	TRBV18	NA	TGTGCCAGCTCACCTGCCCGCGGGCAAGGAAACACTGAAGCTTTCTTT	CASSPARGQGNTEAFF
TRBD2	TRBJ2-1	TRBV25-1	NA	TGTGCCAGCAGTGAGACTAAGGCGGGGGGAATCTACAATGAGCAGTTCTTC	CASSETKAGGIYNEQFF
TRBD1	TRBJ2-1	TRBV24-1	NA	TGTGCCACCAGCAAAGTCCCTGGGGACAGGGGGCTATACAATGAGCAGTTCTTC	CATSKVPGDRGLYNEQFF
NA	TRBJ2-1	TRBV25-1	NA	TGTGCCAGCAGGGCTAGGAATGAGCAGTTCTTC	CASRARNEQFF
TRBD1	TRBJ2-7	TRBV5-1	NA	TGCGCCAGCAGCTTGGAACTGACAGGGGCAGGGGAGCAGTACTTC	CASSLELTGAGEQYF
NA	TRBJ1-3	TRBV7-6	NA	TGTGCCAGCAGCTCTGACAGGCAAGGTGGGATCGGAAACACCATATATTTT	CASSSDRQGGIGNTIYF
TRBD2	TRBJ2-5	TRBV27	NA	TGTGCCAGCACCCAACTAGCGGGAGCAGAGACCCAGTACTTC	CASTQLAGAETQYF
TRBD1	TRBJ1-2	TRBV18	NA	TGTGCCAGCTCCCGGAACCCTGGACAGGGGTCGATTTACTATGGCTACACCTTC	CASSRNPGQGSIYYGYTF
NA	TRBJ1-5	TRBV4-3	NA	TGCGCCAGCAGCCCCGATTTCCAGGGAGGTCAGCCCCAGCATTTT	CASSPDFQGGQPQHF
NA	TRBJ2-4	TRBV2	NA	TGTGCCAGCAGCACCGGGGGAAACATTCAGTACTTC	CASSTGGNIQYF
NA	TRBJ1-2	TRBV6-5	few	TGTGCCAGCAGCCGCACCCGAGACTATGGCTACACCTTC	CASSRTRDYGYTF
NA	TRBJ2-7	TRBV7-2	NA	TGTGCCAGCAGCTCGACAGCTCACAGCTCCTACGAGCAGTACTTC	CASSSTAHSSYEQYF
NA	TRBJ2-3	TRBV6-2/TRBV6-3	NA	TGTGCCAGCAGCTGGGCCCGTCGCACAGATACGCAGTATTTT	CASSWARRTDTQYF
TRBD1	TRBJ2-5	TRBV29-1	NA	TGCAGCGTTAGCCGGGACAGGGAGCAAGAGACCCAGTACTTC	CSVSRDREQETQYF
NA	TRBJ2-2	TRBV5-6	NA	TGTGCCAGCAGCTCCCGCTCTAGTGCCGGGGAGCTGTTTTTT	CASSSRSSAGELFF
NA	TRBJ2-7	TRBV15	NA	TGTGCCACCAGCAGAGACAGGGGAACCTACGAGCAGTACTTC	CATSRDRGTYEQYF
TRBD1	TRBJ1-2	TRBV6-5	NA	TGTGCCAGCAGCCAACAGGGGAATAACTATGGCTACACCTTC	CASSQQGNNYGYTF
NA	TRBJ1-2	TRBV30	NA	TGTGCCTGGAGTAGCGGTGGCTACACCTTC	CAWSSGGYTF
TRBD1	TRBJ1-5	TRBV6-2/TRBV6-3	few	TGTGCCAGCAGACCTACAGGGGGCGACGGTCAGCCCCAGCATTTT	CASRPTGGDGQPQHF
TRBD1	TRBJ1-4	TRBV5-4	NA	TGTGCCAGCAGTCAAAGGACAGGGGGCGAACATGAACTGTTTTTT	CASSQRTGGEHELFF
TRBD2	TRBJ2-7	TRBV19	NA	TGTGCCAGTAGTTTGCGGGAGCTAATCGACGAGCAGTACTTC	CASSLRELIDEQYF
TRBD1	TRBJ1-5	TRBV28	NA	TGTGCCAGCAGTTGGGACAGGGGCCAGCGGCCCCAGCATTTT	CASSWDRGQRPQHF
NA	TRBJ2-5	TRBV12-5	NA	TGTGCTAGTGGTCCCGAGCCGGCCCAGTACTTC	CASGPEPAQYF
NA	TRBJ1-5	TRBV2	NA	TGTGCCAGCAGTGAACAGGGGCATAGCAATCAGCCCCAGCATTTT	CASSEQGHSNQPQHF
NA	TRBJ2-1	TRBV7-7	once	TGTGCTAGCAGCCAAGACAGAAACAATGAGCAGTTCTTC	CASSQDRNNEQFF
TRBD1	TRBJ2-2	TRBV19	few	TGTGCCAGTAAGGTCGACAGGGGTACAACCGGGGAGCTGTTTTTT	CASKVDRGTTGELFF
NA	TRBJ2-6	TRBV15	NA	TGTGCCACCAGCAGCTGGGGGCCAGGGGCCAACGTCCTGACTTTC	CATSSWGPGANVLTF
TRBD1	TRBJ2-5	TRBV13	once	TGTGCCAGCAGCTTGAACAGGGGATCGGCGGACTTC	CASSLNRGSADF
TRBD1	TRBJ1-1	TRBV15	NA	TGTGCCACCAGCATCATCGGGACAGGGCGGAACACTGAAGCTTTCTTT	CATSIIGTGRNTEAFF
NA	TRBJ1-1	TRBV19	NA	TGTGCCAGTAGTATAAGCGGGGCTATGAACACTGAAGCTTTCTTT	CASSISGAMNTEAFF
NA	TRBJ2-2	TRBV11-3	once	TGTGCCAGCAGCTTCGACACCGGGGAGCTGTTTTTT	CASSFDTGELFF
TRBD1	TRBJ2-3	TRBV19	NA	TGTGCCAGTAGTGTACAGGGGAAACCCACAGATACGCAGTATTTT	CASSVQGKPTDTQYF
TRBD2	TRBJ2-1	TRBV4-2	NA	TGTGCCAGCAGCCAAGACCTAGCGGGTAAGGTTTACAATGAGCAGTTCTTC	CASSQDLAGKVYNEQFF
TRBD1	TRBJ2-7	TRBV4-3	NA	TGCGCCAGCAGCCACACGACAGGGTCCTACGAGCAGTACTTC	CASSHTTGSYEQYF
NA	TRBJ1-5	TRBV27	NA	TGTGCCAGCGGCCTCCAGGGAACTCGAGAGCCCCAGCATTTT	CASGLQGTREPQHF
TRBD1	TRBJ1-6	TRBV27	few	TGTGCCAGCAGTTTCTACTTCCGACAGACAGGGGGTTCACCCCTCCACTTT	CASSFYFRQTGGSPLHF
NA	TRBJ2-5	TRBV10-1	NA	TGCGCCAGCAGTGTCGGAGGCCAAGAGACCCAGTACTTC	CASSVGGQETQYF